This T cell receptor beta chain was recorded in a study of cytomegalovirus exposure and HLA in healthy donors. CDR1 and CDR2 from the germline V gene are SEHNR and FQNEAQ (reference sequence). The CDR3 is 17 residues long. V was pared by 7 bases and J by 4 bases, with 11 bases of the junction left unmatched. Study conclusions and caveats: Accounts indicate the classifier identified cytomegalovirus status with strong specificity and sensitivity. The listing of 150 to 200 TCR beta chains classed them as cytomegalovirus-associated. First-cohort TCR clusters were later found to tend to co-occur in the 120 or so validation repertoires. Most TCR sequences were seen very rarely across donors, but some public TCRs occurred in many.

As to this clone: Its specificity is not known.

Measured with immunoSEQ multiplex PCR; TCRdb has only the in-frame clones, and not every one. The top ten clones hold 1.7% of a sample with 120,000 or so clones, approximately 95% of them seen once. The sample was PBMCs. The chain links TRBV7-9 to TRBJ2-5, with 14 nucleotides matching TRBD2. The sequence was collected from a man between 18 and 35 years old in good health and CMV-seronegative. CDR3 sequence (DNA): TGTGCCAGCACCCACCCAGGAGGACTAGCGGGAGGAGAGACCCAGTACTTC. Protein sequence: CASTHPGGLAGGETQYF.